The following is a TCR beta chain sequence with its context. This record belongs to a study of T cell responses to AZD1222 COVID-19 vaccine. Overall study: Second-dose groups at about 4 or about 12 weeks were pooled.

Libraries were prepared by immunoSEQ multiplex PCR; TCRdb keeps only in-frame clonotypes and omits some of them. The table has roughly 100,000 clones, under 90% seen once. The germline CDR1 and CDR2 sequences are SGHVS and FQNEAQ. CDR3 length: 16 residues. Trimming left V 1 base short and J 0 bases short, with 13 bases between. Sequences were derived from peripheral blood, sampled on day 0 of AZD1222 vaccination. This rearrangement joins TRBV7-8 to TRBJ2-7, with D perhaps being TRBD1 or TRBD2 (5 bases each). This clonotype was obtained from an adult in good health. The CDR3 nucleotides are TGTGCCAGCAGCTTAGGGGACGGAAGAAGCTCCTACGAGCAGTACTTC. It yields the protein CASSLGDGRSSYEQYF.